The 9 T cell receptor beta chains presented below share a single source sample, sequenced in a study of T-cell memory formation after mild COVID-19. TCRdb called the 5' RACE reads again in MiXCR, with one record for every CDR3 protein. The sample includes just over 400,000 distinct CDR3 sequences, 20% to 30% seen only once; the top ten take roughly 14%. The sequencing sample was made of PBMCs or a T cell subset sorted from them (not recorded which). The receptors come from an adult woman who had mild COVID-19 (a few samples of this study predate the infection). Cell type and time point are not known.

J is TRBJ1-1 and V is TRBV9; D possibly corresponds to TRBD1 (6 bases). The germline CDR1 and CDR2 sequences are SGDLS and YYNGEE. This CDR3 is built from 15 residues. V was trimmed by 4 bases and J by 1 base, leaving 14 bases between them. CDR3 sequence reads: CASSPDGGRNTEAFF. DNA for the CDR3: TGTGCCAGCAGCCCGGACGGGGGCAGGAACACTGAAGCTTTCTTT.

The gene calls are TRBV11-2 and TRBJ2-1; TRBD2 might be the D (5 bases). Between the trimmed V and J ends, which lost 5 bases and 12 bases, there was a span of 14 bases. The CDR3 consists of 12 residues. Germline lookup yields CDR1 SGHAT and CDR2 FQNNGV. This CDR3 is CASSLGLVPQFF. DNA of the CDR3: TGTGCCAGCAGCCTTGGACTCGTCCCGCAGTTCTTC.

This clonotype was seen a handful of times. The chain employs TRBV7-9 and TRBJ2-7; a possible D gene is TRBD2 (6 bases). There are 14 residues in the CDR3. The germline V gene encodes CDR1 SEHNR and CDR2 FQNEAQ (reference sequence). V lost 4 bases and J lost 5, with 15 bases in between. CDR3 sequence: CASSYPGRLDEQYF. The DNA for the CDR3 is TGTGCCAGCAGCTACCCGGGGAGGCTCGACGAGCAGTACTTC.

This sequence joins TRBV5-5 and TRBJ2-3; D ambiguous. Germline lookup yields CDR1 SGHKS and CDR2 YYEKEE (reference sequence). The CDR3 is made up of 14 amino acids. Trimming cost V 4 bases and J 4 bases, with 13 bases left between them. CDR3 protein: CASSVRTEPDTQYF. CDR3 DNA sequence: TGTGCCAGCAGCGTAAGGACCGAACCAGATACGCAGTATTTT. Complete variable domain (other parts from reference TRBV5-5 and TRBJ2-3): DAGVTQSPTHLIKTRGQQVTLRCSPISGHKSVSWYQQVLGQGPQFIFQYYEKEERGRGNFPDRFSARQFPNYSSELNVNALLLGDSALYLCASSVRTEPDTQYFGPGTRLTVL.

J is TRBJ2-7 and V is TRBV7-2; unclear D gene. The V end lost 2 bases, the J end lost 4 bases, and 6 bases lay between the germline ends. The CDR3 covers 12 residues. Germline V CDR1 and CDR2: SGHTA, FQGNSA. CDR3 bases: TGTGCCAGCAGCTTACTGACTTACGAGCAGTACTTC. Its translation is CASSLLTYEQYF.

V is TRBV5-5 and J is TRBJ2-2; D unclear. Germline V gene data show CDR1 as SGHKS and CDR2 as YYEKEE (reference sequence). CDR3 length: 13 residues. Trimming took off 2 bases at V and 5 bases at J, with 7 bases between the two ends. CDR3 DNA: TGTGCCAGCAGCTTTATTAGTACCGGGGAGCTGTTTTTT. Translating gives CASSFISTGELFF.

This clonotype appeared a few times. The rearrangement joins TRBV20-1 to TRBJ2-5; 9 bases fit TRBD2. Germline V gives CDR1 DFQATT, CDR2 SNEGSKA (reference sequence). The CDR3 is 14 residues long. After removal of 5 bases from V and 5 bases from J, the junction contained 9 bases not matched to a gene. The CDR3 DNA is TGCAGTGCTGACAAAGTAGCGGGAGATGAGACCCAGTACTTC. Protein: CSADKVAGDETQYF.

The genes are TRBV2 and TRBJ1-1; TRBD1 is a possible D gene (5 bases). The CDR3 totals 13 residues. The germline V gene encodes CDR1 SNHLY and CDR2 FYNNEI. V lost 6 bases, J lost 4 bases, and 12 bases lay in between. The CDR3 DNA is TGTGCCAGCAGGAACTCAGGGTTCACTGAAGCTTTCTTT. Translation gives CASRNSGFTEAFF.

The chain carries TRBV29-1 and TRBJ2-1, with D possibly being TRBD1 or TRBD2 (5 bases each). This CDR3 is built from 13 residues. V dropped 7 bases and J dropped 2 bases, with 12 bases sitting between them. CDR1 and CDR2 (germline): SQVTM, ANQGSEA. CDR3 sequence (DNA): TGCAGCGCGTTGGGGGATACCTACAATGAGCAGTTCTTC. As protein: CSALGDTYNEQFF.